Listed here is a single TCR beta chain. What it binds is unknown. The data stem from a study of immune evolution from preneoplasia to lung adenocarcinoma. Some clones are missing from TCRdb's copy, which holds only in-frame ones; the method was immunoSEQ multiplex PCR. The table shows about 3,000 clones, with 83% occurring only once. Study results and limitations: Top clone share appeared to fall from AAH through AIS, MIA, adenocarcinoma. Later-stage lesions seemingly showed higher T cell density and diversity than normal lung.

The CDR3 is made up of 13 amino acids. Germline-derived CDR1 and CDR2 are MNHNY and SVGAGI (reference sequence). V lost 2 bases to trimming and J lost 4 bases, with 6 bases between them. Patients had resection in Japan or China between about 2013 and 2018. Histologic diagnosis was independently verified by two lung pathologists. V and J are TRBV6-6 and TRBJ2-1; unclear D gene. This receptor was identified in a person between 70 and 80 years old with lung adenocarcinoma. Material for sequencing was FFPE adjacent normal lung tissue. CDR3 sequence: CASSYDTYNEQFF. In DNA form, the CDR3 reads TGTGCCAGCAGTTACGACACTTACAATGAGCAGTTCTTC.